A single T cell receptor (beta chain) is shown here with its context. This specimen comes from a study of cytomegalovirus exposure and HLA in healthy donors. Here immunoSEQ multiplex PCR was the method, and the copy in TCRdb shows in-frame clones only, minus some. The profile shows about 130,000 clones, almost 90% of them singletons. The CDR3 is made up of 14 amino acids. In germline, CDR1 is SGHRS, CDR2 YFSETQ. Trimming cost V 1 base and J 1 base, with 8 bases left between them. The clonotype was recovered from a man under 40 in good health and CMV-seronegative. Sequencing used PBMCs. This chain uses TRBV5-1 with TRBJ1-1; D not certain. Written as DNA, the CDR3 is TGCGCCAGCAGCTTGCCGGACTGGAACACTGAAGCTTTCTTT. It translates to CASSLPDWNTEAFF. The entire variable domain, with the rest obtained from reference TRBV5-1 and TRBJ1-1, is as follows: KAGVTQTPRYLIKTRGQQVTLSCSPISGHRSVSWYQQTPGQGLQFLFEYFSETQRNKGNFPGRFSGRQFSNSRSEMNVSTLELGDSALYLCASSLPDWNTEAFFGQGTRLTVV.